This is a list of T cell receptor beta chains from one sample in a study of blood T cell repertoires in COVID-19. The repertoire was sequenced with immunoSEQ multiplex PCR; TCRdb's copy has only in-frame clones and lacks some. The table lists approximately 130,000 clones, 75% to 90% of them singletons, with 2% to 2.5% in the top ten. Sequenced material: peripheral blood. Receptor source: a man over 45 with active COVID-19. The CDR3 runs from the conserved cysteine through the conserved F or W. Each record gives: J gene, V gene, clone size, D gene, CDR3 DNA, CDR3 protein. The D gene is left open where the match is weak. Clone size appears in some rows only: once, few, many, or a class for an expanded clone.

TRBJ2-5	TRBV11-2	-	TRBD1	TGTGCCAGCAGCTTGACAGGGGGCCTTGAGACCCAGTACTTC	CASSLTGGLETQYF
TRBJ2-7	TRBV13	once	TRBD1	TGTGCCAGCAGCCCCGGACAGGGGGGGGAGGGCTACGAGCAGTACTTC	CASSPGQGGEGYEQYF
TRBJ1-2	TRBV2	-	TRBD1	TGTGCCAGCAGTGAAAGGACAGGGGGAAGAAACTATGGCTACACCTTC	CASSERTGGRNYGYTF
TRBJ1-4	TRBV29-1	-	TRBD1	TGCAGCGTTTCTGACAGGGGCAACGAAAAACTGTTTTTT	CSVSDRGNEKLFF
TRBJ2-7	TRBV12-1	-	-	TGTGCCCCTCGGGACAGATTAAACGAGCAGTACTTC	CAPRDRLNEQYF
TRBJ2-1	TRBV3-1/TRBV3-2	-	-	TGTGCCAGCAGCCAAGGGGTACGCAGATTAGCCTCTGAGCAGTTCTTC	CASSQGVRRLASEQFF
TRBJ1-1	TRBV27	-	-	TGTGCCAGCAGTTCTCGGACCAGCGGGAACACTGAAGCTTTCTTT	CASSSRTSGNTEAFF
TRBJ2-2	TRBV4-1	-	TRBD1	TGCGCCAGCAGCCTCCGAGGCCGGGACAGGGGGACCACCGGGGAGCTGTTTTTT	CASSLRGRDRGTTGELFF
TRBJ1-5	TRBV5-1	-	-	TGCGCCAGCAGCTTGAGAGGGGAGGTTAATCAGCCCCAGCATTTT	CASSLRGEVNQPQHF
TRBJ1-6	TRBV9	-	-	TGTGCCAGCAGCGGGGGGGGCAGCAGCTCCTATAATTCACCCCTCCACTTT	CASSGGGSSSYNSPLHF
TRBJ2-3	TRBV7-9	-	TRBD1	TGTGCCAGCAGCTCCGGACAGGGTGCAGATACGCAGTATTTT	CASSSGQGADTQYF
TRBJ2-1	TRBV18	-	-	TGTGCCAGCTCACCTAGGGAGGAGCAGTTCTTC	CASSPREEQFF
TRBJ2-5	TRBV5-1	-	TRBD2	TGCGCCAGCAGCTCCCGGGGGGGCCTGGAGACCCAGTACTTC	CASSSRGGLETQYF
TRBJ2-7	TRBV30	-	-	TGTGCCTGGAGTCCCCTAGGCGGGGAGCAGTACTTC	CAWSPLGGEQYF
TRBJ1-4	TRBV7-9	-	-	TGTGCCAGCAGCCCGGGACATATCGATGAAAAACTGTTTTTT	CASSPGHIDEKLFF
TRBJ2-6	TRBV4-2	few	-	TGTGCCAGCAGCCGCAACCGGGACAAGTATCGAGCTGGGGCCAACGTCCTGACTTTC	CASSRNRDKYRAGANVLTF
TRBJ1-2	TRBV6-6	once	-	TGTGCCAGCAGCCCCGTGGGAGGGAGTCTTGCGGGCTACACCTTC	CASSPVGGSLAGYTF
TRBJ1-1	TRBV7-9	-	TRBD1	TGTGCCAGCAGCCCCCTGGGACAGACGAACACTGAAGCTTTCTTT	CASSPLGQTNTEAFF
TRBJ2-3	TRBV2	-	TRBD2	TGTGCCAGCAGTGGGCGGGGGGGACGCACAGATACGCAGTATTTT	CASSGRGGRTDTQYF
TRBJ2-3	TRBV18	-	TRBD2	TGTGCCAGCTCACCGGGGACTAGCGGGGGAGTAGATACGCAGTATTTT	CASSPGTSGGVDTQYF
TRBJ2-3	TRBV5-1	-	TRBD2	TGCGCCAGCAGCTGGCTCACTAGCGGCGTTAGGGATACGCAGTATTTT	CASSWLTSGVRDTQYF
TRBJ2-7	TRBV27	once	-	TGTGCCAGCAGTTTAGGCAGGGGCTTTAGCTCCTACGAGCAGTACTTC	CASSLGRGFSSYEQYF
TRBJ1-5	TRBV4-3	few	-	TGCGCCAGCAGCCAATCTAACTCCCCCGTAGAAGGCAATCAGCCCCAGCATTTT	CASSQSNSPVEGNQPQHF
TRBJ2-7	TRBV7-9	-	TRBD1	TGTGCCAGCAGCTCGACAGGGGCTACCTACGAGCAGTACTTC	CASSSTGATYEQYF
TRBJ2-5	TRBV5-4	-	TRBD2	TGTGCCAGCAGCGCGGGCCCTAGCGGGGGTGGCCAAGAGACCCAGTACTTC	CASSAGPSGGGQETQYF
TRBJ2-3	TRBV4-3	-	-	TGCGCCAGCAGCCAAGATGGTCGGCGGGTCACAGATACGCAGTATTTT	CASSQDGRRVTDTQYF
TRBJ2-1	TRBV5-1	few	TRBD1	TGCGCCAGTACCCGGGACAGGTCTAACAATGAGCAGTTCTTC	CASTRDRSNNEQFF
TRBJ2-1	TRBV13	-	-	TGTGCCAGCGCGTTAGGGGGGGCTTACTACAATGAGCAGTTCTTC	CASALGGAYYNEQFF
TRBJ2-2	TRBV18	-	TRBD1	TGTGCCAGCTCACCAGAACAGGGGATGGCCGGGGAGCTGTTTTTT	CASSPEQGMAGELFF
TRBJ1-2	TRBV25-1	-	-	TGTGCCAGCAGCCCCCGAGGGTCCGCCCTTCCCTATGGCTACACCTTC	CASSPRGSALPYGYTF
TRBJ2-1	TRBV15	-	-	TGTGCCACCAGTAACGGTTACAATGAGCAGTTCTTC	CATSNGYNEQFF